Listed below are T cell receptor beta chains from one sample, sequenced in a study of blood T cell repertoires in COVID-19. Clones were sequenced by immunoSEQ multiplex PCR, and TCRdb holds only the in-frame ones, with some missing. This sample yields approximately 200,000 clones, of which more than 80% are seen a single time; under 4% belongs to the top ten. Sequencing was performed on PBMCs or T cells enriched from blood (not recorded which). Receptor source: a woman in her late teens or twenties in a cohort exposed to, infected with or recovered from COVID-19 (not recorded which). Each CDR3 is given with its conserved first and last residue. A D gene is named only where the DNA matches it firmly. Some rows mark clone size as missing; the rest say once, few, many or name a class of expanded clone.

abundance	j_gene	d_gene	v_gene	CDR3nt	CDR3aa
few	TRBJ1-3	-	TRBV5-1	TGCGCCAGCAGCTTTGGGGGCCGCTCTGGAAACACCATATATTTT	CASSFGGRSGNTIYF
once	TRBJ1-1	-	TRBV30	TGTGCCTGGTCCAGGGTGAACACTGAAGCTTTCTTT	CAWSRVNTEAFF
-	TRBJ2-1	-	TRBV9	TGTGCCAGCAGCGTAGTGCCCCGGGAGAGCTCCTACAATGAGCAGTTCTTC	CASSVVPRESSYNEQFF
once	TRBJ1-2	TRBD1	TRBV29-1	TGCAGCGTGGACAGGGGACTTAAAAACTCCTACTACACCTTC	CSVDRGLKNSYYTF
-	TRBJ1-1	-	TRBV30	TGTGCCTGGAGTCAACAGAGGAACACTGAAGCTTTCTTT	CAWSQQRNTEAFF
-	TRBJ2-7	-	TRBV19	TGTGCCAGTAGTATAGGTGGACAGATAAAGCCCTACGAGCAGTACTTC	CASSIGGQIKPYEQYF
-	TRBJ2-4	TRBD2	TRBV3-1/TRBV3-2	TGTGCCAGCAGCCAAGCTACTAGCGGGGCCAAAAACATTCAGTACTTC	CASSQATSGAKNIQYF
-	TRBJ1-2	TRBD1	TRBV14	TGTGCCAGCAGCCCCCGGACAGGGGACGGCTACACCTTC	CASSPRTGDGYTF
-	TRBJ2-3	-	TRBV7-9	TGTGCCAGCAGCCTAACGGAGCAGAGGGCAGATACGCAGTATTTT	CASSLTEQRADTQYF
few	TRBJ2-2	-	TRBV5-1	TGCGCCAGCAGCCACAGTCACAGGGCCGGGGAGCTGTTTTTT	CASSHSHRAGELFF
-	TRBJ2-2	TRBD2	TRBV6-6	TGTGCCAGCAGTGGACTAGCGGGGGGAGCCGGGGAGCTGTTTTTT	CASSGLAGGAGELFF